The entry below gives a single TCR beta chain sequence along with its context. This record comes from a study of blood T cell repertoires in COVID-19. On the study more broadly: The United States, Italy and Spain supplied acute and convalescent COVID-19 samples. PBMCs, B-cell-depleted T cells, or T cells provided the cDNA or gDNA that made up the material.

The length of the CDR3 is 14 residues. In germline, CDR1 is SGHRS, CDR2 YFSETQ. V was pared by 1 base and J by 5 bases, with 10 bases between. A Seattle source enrolled patients during active infection and followed them longitudinally. Original analysis: Estimated nucleated cell counts came from reference gene primer amplification. Generated by immunoSEQ multiplex PCR, the TCRdb table keeps only in-frame clones and is missing some. V and J calls and clone size are copied from that table; D and trimming were computed from the DNA. The repertoire holds 130,000 or so clones, with about 89% as singletons.

The V gene is TRBV5-1, the J gene TRBJ1-5, with TRBD1 as a possible D gene (6 bases). The receptor's source is a man in his sixties with COVID-19, enrolled during active disease. What was sequenced was peripheral blood. In DNA form, the CDR3 reads TGCGCCAGCAGCTTGACAGGGTTGGATCAGCCCCAGCATTTT. It codes for CASSLTGLDQPQHF.